Each of the 23 T cell receptor beta chains below was sequenced from the same sample in a study of blood T cell repertoires in COVID-19. Some clones are missing from TCRdb's copy, which holds only in-frame ones; the method was immunoSEQ multiplex PCR. Of 250,000 to 350,000 clones in the sample, around 84% were seen once. What was sequenced was PBMCs or T cells enriched from blood (not recorded which). The receptors stem from a woman younger than 35 who had recovered from COVID-19.

The J gene is TRBJ2-2, the V gene TRBV5-1; 9 nucleotides match TRBD1. Germline V gene data show CDR1 as SGHRS and CDR2 as YFSETQ. The CDR3 sequence is 15 residues long. V lost 3 bases and J lost 1; bases outside the gene matches: 1. The CDR3 sequence is CASSSDRGNTGELFF. The CDR3 coding sequence is TGCGCCAGCAGCTCGGACAGGGGGAACACCGGGGAGCTGTTTTTT.

This clone was seen only a few times. The rearrangement uses TRBV3-1 (or the pseudogene TRBV3-2) and TRBJ2-2, with D possibly matching TRBD2 (7 bases). Germline CDR1 and CDR2: LGHDT and YNNKEL (reference sequence). This CDR3 has 17 amino acids. Trimming removed 5 bases at V and 2 bases at J, with 18 bases between. The CDR3 DNA follows: TGTGCCAGCAGCTTCCATGGGGGGGCCGCAAACACCGGGGAGCTGTTTTTT. Protein: CASSFHGGAANTGELFF.

The chain joins TRBV19 to TRBJ1-5; 10 nucleotides agree with TRBD1. Germline V CDR1 and CDR2: LNHDA, SQIVND (reference sequence). Trimming at V came to 7 bases and at J to 4 bases, leaving 4 bases not matched to a gene. This CDR3 is built from 14 residues. CDR3 DNA: TGTGCCAGTAACGGACAGGGGGGAAATCAGCCCCAGCATTTT. This sequence encodes CASNGQGGNQPQHF.

The chain links TRBV4-1 to TRBJ2-3, with D perhaps TRBD1 (6 bases). Germline loops: CDR1 MGHRA, CDR2 YSYEKL. The CDR3 sequence is 18 residues long. The V gene lost 4 bases and the J gene lost 2 bases, with 22 bases spanning the gap. CDR3 sequence: CASSPYPTGLSITDTQYF. CDR3 DNA sequence: TGCGCCAGCAGCCCATATCCTACAGGGTTATCTATCACAGATACGCAGTATTTT.

The rearrangement joins TRBV6-5 to TRBJ1-4, with 8 bases fitting TRBD1. CDR3 length equals 14 residues. Losses at the gene ends were 7 bases for V and 8 bases for J; bases not matched to a gene: 9. From germline, CDR1 is MNHEY and CDR2 SVGAGI. CDR3 bases: TGTGCCAGCATGTTCACAGGGGGACCAGAAAAACTGTTTTTT. This codes for CASMFTGGPEKLFF.

This clone showed up just once. The chain has TRBV5-4 and TRBJ1-6, with 7 bases that match TRBD1. Germline V CDR1 and CDR2: SGHNT, YYREEE (reference sequence). The CDR3 contains 14 residues. After removal of 0 bases from V and 7 bases from J, the junction contained 1 base not matched to a gene. CDR3: CASSLEQGNSPLHF. CDR3 nucleotide sequence: TGTGCCAGCAGCTTGGAACAGGGGAATTCACCCCTCCACTTT.

The chain recombines TRBV6-6 with TRBJ2-7, with 12 bases aligning to TRBD2. The germline CDR1 and CDR2 sequences are MNHNY and SVGAGI (reference sequence). The CDR3 runs to 15 residues. V lost 5 bases, J lost 5 bases, and 7 bases stayed unmatched. This chain's CDR3 is CASSTSGRSSDEQYF. CDR3 DNA sequence: TGTGCCAGCAGTACTAGCGGGAGGAGTAGCGACGAGCAGTACTTC.

This clone was detected once. The V gene is TRBV30, the J gene TRBJ2-7, with D maybe TRBD1 (6 bases). Trimming removed 5 bases at V and 0 bases at J, with 11 bases between. The CDR3 has 13 amino acids. CDR1 and CDR2 from the germline V gene are GTSNPN and SVGIG (reference sequence). The CDR3 here is CAWGEQGSYEQYF. The CDR3, as DNA: TGTGCCTGGGGGGAACAGGGCTCCTACGAGCAGTACTTC.

In its sample, this clone was seen a few times. The chain joins TRBV5-1 to TRBJ2-7, with 9 positions matching TRBD1. Losses at the gene ends were 4 bases for V and 3 bases for J; bases not matched to a gene: 11. CDR3 length equals 16 residues. Germline V gene lookup returns CDR1 SGHRS and CDR2 YFSETQ. This chain's CDR3 is CASSPGQGSALYEQYF. CDR3 DNA: TGCGCCAGCAGCCCGGGACAGGGCTCCGCCCTCTACGAGCAGTACTTC.

The CDR3 DNA reads as TGTGCCAGCAGCTCAGGCGTGGATCTCGCCGAGCAGTACTTC. The encoded protein is CASSSGVDLAEQYF. The V gene is TRBV11-2, the J gene TRBJ2-7; D ambiguous. The V gene lost 4 bases and the J gene lost 6 bases, with 16 bases spanning the gap. Germline V gene lookup returns CDR1 SGHAT and CDR2 FQNNGV. The CDR3 has 14 residues.

The chain couples TRBV6-5 to TRBJ1-1, with 8 bases aligning to TRBD1. Germline V gene sequence: CDR1 MNHEY, CDR2 SVGAGI. The CDR3 is 13 residues long. Trimming removed 6 bases from V and 4 bases from J; junction bases left unmatched: 4. This chain's CDR3 is CASSQQGGTEAFF. The CDR3 nucleotides read TGTGCCAGCAGCCAACAGGGGGGCACTGAAGCTTTCTTT.

Note on this clone: Other DNA sequences from this sample encode an identical CDR3 as well. The chain employs TRBV2 and TRBJ2-3; TRBD1 aligns across 7 bases. Trimming took 8 bases from V and 3 from J; bases not matched to a gene: 8. Germline CDR1 reads SNHLY; CDR2 reads FYNNEI. The length of the CDR3 is 14 residues. The CDR3 DNA is TGTGCCAGCTCTAGGGACAGTGGGACAGATACGCAGTATTTT. This codes for CASSRDSGTDTQYF.

The V and J genes are TRBV5-8 and TRBJ2-7, with unresolved D. V was pared by 2 bases and J by 2 bases, with 2 bases between. Germline loops: CDR1 SGHTS, CDR2 YDEGEE. The CDR3 runs to 11 residues. CDR3 nucleotides: TGTGCCAGCAGCTTTACCTACGAGCAGTACTTC. Its translation is CASSFTYEQYF.

This chain joins TRBV6-1 and TRBJ1-3; D is unclear. The germline V gene encodes CDR1 MNHNS and CDR2 SASEGT. The CDR3 contains 15 residues. V was shortened by 2 bases and J by 4 bases, with 12 bases between the two germline ends. For the CDR3, the DNA is TGTGCCAGCAGTGAAATAGTAGAGCCCGGAAACACCATATATTTT. Its translation is CASSEIVEPGNTIYF.

This chain connects TRBV19 to TRBJ2-1; D is possibly TRBD1 (6 bases). Germline assignment: CDR1 LNHDA and CDR2 SQIVND (reference sequence). The CDR3 extends over 11 amino acids. V lost 9 bases and J 8 bases, leaving 11 bases between the germline ends. The CDR3 is CASLHRDEQFF. In DNA form, the CDR3 reads TGTGCCAGCCTCCACAGGGATGAGCAGTTCTTC.

The rearrangement uses TRBV7-9 and TRBJ1-4, with unresolved D. Trimming took off 4 bases at V and 7 bases at J, with 10 bases between the two ends. This CDR3 has 13 residues. The germline CDR1 and CDR2 sequences are SEHNR and FQNEAQ (reference sequence). The CDR3 is CASSSSGSEKLFF. The CDR3 DNA reads as TGTGCCAGCAGCTCGAGCGGCAGTGAAAAACTGTTTTTT.

The chain recombines TRBV28 with TRBJ1-3; 9 positions agree with TRBD1. J lost 4 bases, V lost 7 bases, and 11 bases had no gene match. The CDR3 extends over 16 amino acids. Germline CDR1 reads MDHEN; CDR2 reads SYDVKM. CDR3 DNA sequence: TGTGCCAGCACCCTCCGGACAGGGGCAGGGGGAAACACCATATATTTT. As protein: CASTLRTGAGGNTIYF.

The chain combines TRBV2 with TRBJ1-3, with a weak D call TRBD1 (5 bases). V lost 7 bases and J lost 0, with 19 bases in between. CDR1 is SNHLY, CDR2 FYNNEI, per germline. The CDR3 runs 17 residues. The CDR3 region is CASTPVRGQISGNTIYF. The CDR3 bases are TGTGCCAGCACCCCTGTACGCGGACAAATCTCTGGAAACACCATATATTTT.

This rearrangement joins TRBV9 to TRBJ2-2; 8 bases are a match to TRBD2. This CDR3 spans 15 amino acids. V lost 0 bases to trimming and J lost 4 bases; unmatched junction nucleotides: 2. Germline V lookup: CDR1 SGDLS, CDR2 YYNGEE. CDR3 DNA: TGTGCCAGCAGCGTAGTCGGGGGGGGCACCGGGGAGCTGTTTTTT. Its protein is CASSVVGGGTGELFF.

The genes are TRBV9 and TRBJ2-1, with a weak D call TRBD2 (5 bases). The germline V gene has CDR1 SGDLS and CDR2 YYNGEE. With 2 bases removed from V and 10 bases from J, the gap between germline ends came to 13 bases. The CDR3 consists of 13 residues. The CDR3 DNA follows: TGTGCCAGCAGCGTCTTTAAGGAGGCGGAGCAGTTCTTC. This translates into CASSVFKEAEQFF. Based on the CDR3 plus reference TRBV9 and TRBJ2-1, the full variable domain is DSGVTQTPKHLITATGQRVTLRCSPRSGDLSVYWYQQSLDQGLQFLIQYYNGEERAKGNILERFSAQQFPDLHSELNLSSLELGDSALYFCASSVFKEAEQFFGPGTRLTVL.

The CDR3 region has the DNA TGTGCCAGCAACTACAGGGATCAAGGCAATCAGCCCCAGCATTTT. This sequence encodes CASNYRDQGNQPQHF. The chain employs TRBV6-6 and TRBJ1-5; TRBD1 might be the D (6 bases). The V end was cut by 7 bases, the J end by 2 bases, with 15 bases between. CDR3 length: 15 amino acids. Germline-derived CDR1 and CDR2 are MNHNY and SVGAGI (reference sequence).

J is TRBJ2-1 and V is TRBV30, with D perhaps TRBD1 (6 bases). The CDR3 consists of 15 residues. V dropped 0 bases and J dropped 0 bases, with 9 bases sitting between them. CDR1 and CDR2 (germline): GTSNPN, SVGIG (reference sequence). The CDR3 reads CAWSVTGFSYNEQFF. For the CDR3, the DNA is TGTGCCTGGAGTGTTACAGGGTTCTCCTACAATGAGCAGTTCTTC.

The chain has TRBV7-8 and TRBJ2-5, with 9 bases aligning to TRBD1. Losses at the gene ends were 5 bases for V and 5 bases for J; bases not matched to a gene: 3. Germline assignment: CDR1 SGHVS and CDR2 FQNEAQ. The CDR3 covers 13 residues. CDR3 nucleotide sequence: TGTGCCAGCAGCACGGGACAGGGCGAGACCCAGTACTTC. This encodes CASSTGQGETQYF. Full variable domain (rest looked up from reference TRBV7-8 and TRBJ2-5): GAGVSQSPRYKVAKRGQDVALRCDPISGHVSLFWYQQALGQGPEFLTYFQNEAQLDKSGLPSDRFFAERPEGSVSTLKIQRTQQEDSAVYLCASSTGQGETQYFGPGTRLLVL.